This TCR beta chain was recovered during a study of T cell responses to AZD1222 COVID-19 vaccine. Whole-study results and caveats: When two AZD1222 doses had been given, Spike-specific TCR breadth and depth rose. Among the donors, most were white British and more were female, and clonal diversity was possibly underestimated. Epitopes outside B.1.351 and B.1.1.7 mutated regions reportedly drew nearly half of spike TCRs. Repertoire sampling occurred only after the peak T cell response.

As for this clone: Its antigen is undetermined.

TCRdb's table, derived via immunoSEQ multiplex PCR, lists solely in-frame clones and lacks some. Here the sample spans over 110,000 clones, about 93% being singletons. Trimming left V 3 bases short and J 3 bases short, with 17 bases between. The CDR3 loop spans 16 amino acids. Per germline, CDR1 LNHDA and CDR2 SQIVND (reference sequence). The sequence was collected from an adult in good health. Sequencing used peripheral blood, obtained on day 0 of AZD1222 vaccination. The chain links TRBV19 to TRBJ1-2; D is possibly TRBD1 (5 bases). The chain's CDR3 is CASSMPTGAPHYGYTF. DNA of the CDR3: TGTGCCAGTAGTATGCCTACCGGGGCCCCCCACTATGGCTACACCTTC.